This passage covers 9 T cell receptor beta chains from one sample sequenced in a study of technical replicates of blood from a few donors. Generated by immunoSEQ multiplex PCR, the TCRdb table keeps only in-frame clones and is missing some. The sample lists some 70,000 clones, under 98% occurring once. The sample was T cells isolated from PBMCs. These receptors were obtained from a human donor in good health.

The V and J genes are TRBV19 and TRBJ1-1, with D possibly matching TRBD1 (5 bases). This CDR3 contains 14 residues. Between the trimmed V and J ends, which lost 1 base and 4 bases, there was a span of 10 bases. Looked up from germline, CDR1 is LNHDA and CDR2 is SQIVND (reference sequence). CDR3 sequence reads: CASSIGGRGTEAFF. The DNA for the CDR3 is TGTGCCAGTAGTATAGGGGGGAGGGGCACTGAAGCTTTCTTT.

This sequence joins TRBV2 and TRBJ2-2; D possibly corresponds to TRBD1 (6 bases). The germline gives CDR1 SNHLY, CDR2 FYNNEI. The CDR3 sequence is 15 residues long. The germline V and J ends were trimmed by 4 bases and 4 bases, with 13 bases remaining between them. CDR3 DNA sequence: TGTGCCAGCAGTGCGGAACAGGGTGGCACCGGGGAGCTGTTTTTT. Its protein is CASSAEQGGTGELFF.

The rearrangement joins TRBV13 to TRBJ2-7; 7 positions match TRBD2. Germline V gene lookup returns CDR1 PRHDT and CDR2 FYEKMQ (reference sequence). The length of the CDR3 is 15 residues. V trimming: 5 bases; J trimming: 2 bases; junction bases outside the gene matches: 9. The CDR3 is CASSPPSGSAYEQYF. The CDR3 DNA is TGTGCCAGCAGCCCCCCTAGCGGCTCTGCCTACGAGCAGTACTTC. Together with reference TRBV13 and TRBJ2-7, the CDR3 gives the full variable domain: AAGVIQSPRHLIKEKRETATLKCYPIPRHDTVYWYQQGPGQDPQFLISFYEKMQSDKGSIPDRFSAQQFSDYHSELNMSSLELGDSALYFCASSPPSGSAYEQYFGPGTRLTVT.

The chain has TRBV7-2 and TRBJ2-7; no clear D. This CDR3 contains 12 residues. V shed 5 bases and J shed 6 bases, with 11 bases lying between them. Germline V gives CDR1 SGHTA, CDR2 FQGNSA. This CDR3 reads CASSLIYPEQYF. As DNA, the CDR3 is TGTGCCAGCAGCCTAATATACCCCGAGCAGTACTTC.

This clone was observed once. The chain links TRBV28 to TRBJ2-7; D uncertain. The CDR3 is 13 residues long. The ends were cut back, 2 bases at V and 5 bases at J, with 10 bases in the middle. The germline CDR1 and CDR2 sequences are MDHEN and SYDVKM. The DNA for the CDR3 is TGTGCCAGCAGTTTACTTGTAGTGGACGAGCAGTACTTC. Its protein product is CASSLLVVDEQYF.

This chain uses TRBV19 with TRBJ2-1, with unresolved D. The CDR3 spans 17 residues. V was cut by 0 bases and J by 1 base, with 13 bases left in between. CDR1 and CDR2 (germline): LNHDA, SQIVND (reference sequence). CDR3 nucleotide sequence: TGTGCCAGTAGTATAGATCCCGTAGAGAGGTCCTACAATGAGCAGTTCTTC. As protein: CASSIDPVERSYNEQFF.

This chain links TRBV7-9 with TRBJ2-3; 14 positions agree with TRBD2. With V trimmed by 5 bases and J by 5 bases, 3 bases remained unmatched. The V gene's germline CDR1 is SEHNR and CDR2 FQNEAQ (reference sequence). This CDR3 spans 15 amino acids. CDR3 amino acids: CASSLGLAGGDTQYF. For the CDR3, the DNA is TGTGCCAGCAGCCTCGGACTAGCGGGAGGAGATACGCAGTATTTT.

A single count supports this clone. V and J are TRBV4-2 and TRBJ2-7, with 9 positions matching TRBD2. Germline loops: CDR1 LGHNA, CDR2 YNFKEQ. The CDR3 extends over 16 amino acids. V dropped 0 bases and J dropped 3; count of bases not matched to a gene: 6. The CDR3 loop is CASSQDAGTSLYEQYF. The CDR3 DNA reads TGTGCCAGCAGCCAAGATGCCGGGACTAGCCTCTACGAGCAGTACTTC.

J is TRBJ2-5 and V is TRBV7-9; D call uncertain. From germline, CDR1 is SEHNR and CDR2 FQNEAQ (reference sequence). The germline V and J ends were trimmed by 5 bases and 4 bases, with 5 bases remaining between them. The CDR3 spans 11 residues. This chain's CDR3 is CASSVIETQYF. DNA of the CDR3: TGTGCCAGCAGCGTAATAGAGACCCAGTACTTC.